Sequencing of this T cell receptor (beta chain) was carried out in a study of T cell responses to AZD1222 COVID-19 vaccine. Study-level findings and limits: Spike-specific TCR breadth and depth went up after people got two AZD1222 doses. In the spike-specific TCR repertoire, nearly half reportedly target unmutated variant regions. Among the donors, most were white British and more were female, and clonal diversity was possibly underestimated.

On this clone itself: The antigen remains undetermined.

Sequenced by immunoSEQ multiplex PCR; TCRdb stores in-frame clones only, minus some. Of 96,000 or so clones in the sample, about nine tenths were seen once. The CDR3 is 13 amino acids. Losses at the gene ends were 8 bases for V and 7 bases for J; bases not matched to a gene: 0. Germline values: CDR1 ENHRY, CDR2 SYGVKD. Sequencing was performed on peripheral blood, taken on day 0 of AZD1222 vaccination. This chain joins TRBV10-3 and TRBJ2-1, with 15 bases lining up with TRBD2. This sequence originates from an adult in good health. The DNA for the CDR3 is TGTGCCATCGGACTAGCGGGAGGGAATGAGCAGTTCTTC. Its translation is CAIGLAGGNEQFF.